These 31 T cell receptor beta chains were all obtained from the same sample, sequenced in a study of graft-versus-host responses after intestinal transplantation. TCRdb's table, derived via immunoSEQ multiplex PCR, lists solely in-frame clones and lacks some. The repertoire has around 37,000 clones, about nine tenths of them found once; the top ten carry roughly 18%. Graft samples were processed, releasing intraepithelial and lamina propria lymphocytes. This material consisted of ileum tissue, taken around 200 days after intestinal transplant. The origin of the receptors is a human patient who received an intestinal transplant, so some T cells may come from the graft donor.

The gene calls are TRBV4-2 and TRBJ1-2, with 9 bases matching TRBD1. Losses at the gene ends were 3 bases for V and 4 bases for J; bases not matched to a gene: 3. Germline assignment: CDR1 LGHNA and CDR2 YNFKEQ. The CDR3 has 14 amino acids. CDR3 nucleotides: TGTGCCAGCAGCCAGGGACAGGGTAGCTATGGCTACACCTTC. This encodes CASSQGQGSYGYTF.

This chain joins TRBV28 and TRBJ1-3, with D uncertain. The CDR3 has 16 amino acids. In germline, CDR1 is MDHEN, CDR2 SYDVKM. V was cut by 2 bases and J by 4 bases, with 15 bases left in between. The DNA of the CDR3 is TGTGCCAGCAGTTTAACCCACGGACCCCTCGGAAACACCATATATTTT. It translates to CASSLTHGPLGNTIYF. Looking up the rest from reference TRBV28 and TRBJ1-3 gives the full variable domain: DVKVTQSSRYLVKRTGEKVFLECVQDMDHENMFWYRQDPGLGLRLIYFSYDVKMKEKGDIPEGYSVSREKKERFSLILESASTNQTSMYLCASSLTHGPLGNTIYFGEGSWLTVV.

This clone was seen only once. The gene calls are TRBV7-8 and TRBJ1-5, with no clear D. V was cut by 6 bases and J by 4 bases, with 16 bases left in between. This CDR3 is 15 amino acids long. CDR1 is SGHVS, CDR2 FQNEAQ, per germline. The CDR3 sequence: CASSPTVSPNQPQHF. The CDR3 region has the DNA TGTGCCAGCAGTCCGACGGTTAGCCCAAATCAGCCCCAGCATTTT.

Only a few counts were recorded for this clone. The chain recombines TRBV4-2 with TRBJ2-7; the D is unclear. CDR3 length: 12 amino acids. Germline V gene data show CDR1 as LGHNA and CDR2 as YNFKEQ. V was pared by 3 bases and J by 3 bases, with 6 bases between. The CDR3 DNA reads as TGTGCCAGCAGCCAGGGTAGCTACGAGCAGTACTTC. This gives the protein CASSQGSYEQYF.

The chain carries TRBV11-3 and TRBJ2-1; D is unclear. Looked up from germline, CDR1 is SGHNT and CDR2 is YENEEA. This CDR3 is 15 amino acids long. Trimming stripped 1 base from V and 1 base from J, with 8 bases between. The CDR3 is CASSLGGPSYNEQFF. DNA for the CDR3: TGTGCCAGCAGCTTAGGTGGGCCTTCCTACAATGAGCAGTTCTTC.

This clone has a single count. The V call is TRBV5-1, the J call TRBJ2-7; either TRBD1 or TRBD2 may supply D (5 bases each). With 0 bases removed from V and 3 bases from J, the gap between germline ends came to 16 bases. The germline V gene has CDR1 SGHRS and CDR2 YFSETQ. There are 16 residues in the CDR3. CDR3 amino acids: CASSLASGTGNYEQYF. As DNA, the CDR3 is TGCGCCAGCAGCTTGGCGTCCGGGACGGGAAACTACGAGCAGTACTTC. Full variable domain (remainder filled in from reference TRBV5-1 and TRBJ2-7): KAGVTQTPRYLIKTRGQQVTLSCSPISGHRSVSWYQQTPGQGLQFLFEYFSETQRNKGNFPGRFSGRQFSNSRSEMNVSTLELGDSALYLCASSLASGTGNYEQYFGPGTRLTVT.

This clone was observed a few times. The V and J genes are TRBV2 and TRBJ1-6; TRBD1 might be the D (5 bases). Per germline, CDR1 SNHLY and CDR2 FYNNEI. This CDR3 has 16 residues. Deletions cut 7 bases from V and 4 bases from J, with 17 bases between. CDR3 protein: CASTRTTSLYNSPLHF. For the CDR3, the DNA is TGTGCCAGCACCCGGACAACCTCCCTATATAATTCACCCCTCCACTTT.

The V call is TRBV28, the J call TRBJ2-5; tentatively, D is TRBD1 or TRBD2 (5 bases each). Deletions cut 5 bases from V and 2 bases from J, with 12 bases between. The CDR3 has 14 residues. The germline V gene encodes CDR1 MDHEN and CDR2 SYDVKM. The DNA for the CDR3 is TGTGCCAGCAGTCATGGGGACCGACAAGAGACCCAGTACTTC. Amino acid sequence: CASSHGDRQETQYF.

The chain couples TRBV5-4 to TRBJ2-5, with D hard to call. Trimming pared 5 bases from V and 0 bases from J, leaving 11 bases between. Per the germline V gene, CDR1 is SGHNT and CDR2 is YYREEE (reference sequence). The CDR3 sequence is 14 residues long. The CDR3 region has the DNA TGTGCCAGCAGTCGAAATTACTACCAAGAGACCCAGTACTTC. The encoded protein is CASSRNYYQETQYF. Full variable domain (remainder filled in from reference TRBV5-4 and TRBJ2-5): ETGVTQSPTHLIKTRGQQVTLRCSSQSGHNTVSWYQQALGQGPQFIFQYYREEENGRGNFPPRFSGLQFPNYSSELNVNALELDDSALYLCASSRNYYQETQYFGPGTRLLVL.

The chain couples TRBV4-1 to TRBJ2-5; D might be TRBD1 (5 bases). Trimming removed 3 bases at V and 3 bases at J, with 11 bases between. Germline V gene data show CDR1 as MGHRA and CDR2 as YSYEKL. CDR3 length: 14 residues. The CDR3 nucleotides are TGCGCCAGCAGCCATCGTAGGGGCGAAGAGACCCAGTACTTC. It yields the protein CASSHRRGEETQYF.

The CDR3 loop reads CASSQGPRGQGYNEQFF. In nucleotides, the CDR3 is TGCGCCAGCAGCCAAGGCCCTAGGGGACAGGGCTACAATGAGCAGTTCTTC. This rearrangement joins TRBV4-1 to TRBJ2-1, with 9 bases fitting TRBD1. J gave up 3 bases and V 1 base, and 7 bases lay outside the gene matches. CDR3 length: 17 residues. The germline V gene has CDR1 MGHRA and CDR2 YSYEKL.

CDR3 in DNA: TGCGCCAGCAGCTTGGGGGTCGGGGGCCTCTCCTACAATGAGCAGTTCTTC. It codes for CASSLGVGGLSYNEQFF. V usage is TRBV5-1 and J usage is TRBJ2-1; perhaps D is TRBD1 or TRBD2 (6 bases each). CDR1 is SGHRS, CDR2 YFSETQ, per germline. The ends were cut back, 0 bases at V and 0 bases at J, with 13 bases in the middle. The CDR3 has 17 residues.

V is TRBV5-6 and J is TRBJ1-1; 10 nucleotides match TRBD1. This CDR3 has 16 amino acids. Germline values: CDR1 SGHDT, CDR2 YYEEEE. The junction had 10 bases not matched to a gene; V was cut back by 7 bases and J by 1 base. The CDR3 is CASGRTGGVQNTEAFF. The CDR3, as DNA: TGTGCCAGCGGGCGGACAGGGGGAGTCCAGAACACTGAAGCTTTCTTT.

This clone was detected once. The chain is built from TRBV5-4 and TRBJ1-1, with D possibly TRBD1 on 5 matching bases. Trimming stripped 3 bases from V and 5 bases from J, with 17 bases between. This CDR3 has 15 residues. In germline, CDR1 is SGHNT, CDR2 YYREEE (reference sequence). The CDR3 region is CASSSGRDRTTEAFF. CDR3 in DNA: TGTGCCAGCAGCTCCGGCAGGGACCGAACTACTGAAGCTTTCTTT.

The rearrangement uses TRBV5-4 and TRBJ2-7; the match to TRBD2 covers 10 bases. The CDR3 contains 14 residues. Germline V gene sequence: CDR1 SGHNT, CDR2 YYREEE (reference sequence). Unmatched junction bases numbered 1, after V lost 2 bases and J lost 2 bases. The CDR3 DNA is TGTGCCAGCAGCTTAGCGGGGGGGACCTACGAGCAGTACTTC. Translated: CASSLAGGTYEQYF.

The gene calls are TRBV2 and TRBJ2-1; TRBD2 aligns across 7 bases. V was clipped by 8 bases and J by 10 bases; unmatched bases: 11. Germline lookup yields CDR1 SNHLY and CDR2 FYNNEI. CDR3 size: 13 residues. CDR3 coding DNA: TGTGCCAGCCGGGTGGGAGGGGTCGGAGAGCAGTTCTTC. It encodes CASRVGGVGEQFF.

The chain employs TRBV11-3 and TRBJ2-7; a weak D match, TRBD2 (8 bases). Trimming cost V 7 bases and J 7 bases, with 23 bases left between them. Germline CDR1 and CDR2: SGHNT and YENEEA. CDR3 length: 15 residues. The CDR3 DNA reads as TGTGCCAGCACCCGGGAGGGACAGAGGGCTAAGGAGCAGTACTTC. It encodes CASTREGQRAKEQYF.

The V gene is TRBV27, the J gene TRBJ2-7; 10 bases map to TRBD2. The length of the CDR3 is 13 residues. Looked up from germline, CDR1 is MNHEY and CDR2 is SMNVEV (reference sequence). Trimming cost V 3 bases and J 4 bases; bases outside gene matches: 0. The CDR3 sequence: CASSLTSGYEQYF. DNA for the CDR3: TGTGCCAGCAGTTTGACTAGCGGGTACGAGCAGTACTTC.

This clone was seen a single time. The V gene is TRBV28, the J gene TRBJ2-5; possibly TRBD2 for D (7 bases). Germline CDR1 and CDR2: MDHEN and SYDVKM. This CDR3 contains 15 residues. V gave up 6 bases and J gave up 1 base, with 15 bases separating them. This chain's CDR3 is CASSLRGGSQETQYF. DNA for the CDR3: TGTGCCAGCAGCCTACGCGGGGGCTCCCAAGAGACCCAGTACTTC.

The chain employs TRBV5-1 and TRBJ1-1, with 9 bases identical to TRBD1. The trim removed 3 bases at V and 8 bases at J, leaving 14 bases unmatched. The CDR3 is 16 amino acids. The germline V gene has CDR1 SGHRS and CDR2 YFSETQ. CDR3 amino acids: CASSSDPGTGKSEAFF. In DNA, the CDR3 is TGCGCCAGCAGCTCCGATCCCGGGACAGGGAAGTCGGAAGCTTTCTTT.

The chain is built from TRBV28 and TRBJ2-7; 7 nucleotides match TRBD2. The length of the CDR3 is 16 residues. Germline V gene data show CDR1 as MDHEN and CDR2 as SYDVKM. With 5 bases clipped from V and 1 base from J, the junction kept 11 bases outside the gene matches. The CDR3 sequence is CASSAIQRGPSYEQYF. CDR3 nucleotide sequence: TGTGCCAGCAGTGCGATCCAGCGGGGCCCTTCCTACGAGCAGTACTTC.

This chain uses TRBV28 with TRBJ2-7; D ambiguous. V lost 2 bases, J lost 3 bases, and 11 bases lay in between. The CDR3 has 14 amino acids. Germline-derived CDR1 and CDR2 are MDHEN and SYDVKM. CDR3 sequence reads: CASSLPLKGYEQYF. The CDR3 DNA is TGTGCCAGCAGTTTACCCCTAAAGGGCTACGAGCAGTACTTC.

This rearrangement joins TRBV2 to TRBJ1-2; D uncertain. Germline CDR1 is SNHLY and CDR2 is FYNNEI. Trimming shortened V by 3 bases and J by 6 bases, and 14 bases separated the two germline ends. The CDR3 contains 14 residues. CDR3 bases: TGTGCCAGCAGTGACAGGACCCCTCGGGATGGCTACACCTTC. Its translation is CASSDRTPRDGYTF.

The chain joins TRBV23-1 to TRBJ1-1; 7 bases match TRBD1. TRBV23-1 is assigned to the ORF class and has an uncertain function. This CDR3 is 15 amino acids long. The V gene end was trimmed by 2 bases and the J gene end by 5 bases; junction bases not matched to a gene: 8. This chain's CDR3 is CASSQGRQGNTEAFF. The CDR3 DNA reads TGCGCCAGCAGTCAAGGAAGACAGGGCAATACTGAAGCTTTCTTT.

The rearrangement uses TRBV4-1 and TRBJ2-1; 12 nucleotides align to TRBD2. The CDR3 spans 16 residues. The germline gives CDR1 MGHRA, CDR2 YSYEKL. V gave up 1 base and J gave up 7 bases; unmatched junction bases: 5. The chain's CDR3 is CASSQAASGGENEQFF. DNA of the CDR3: TGCGCCAGCAGCCAAGCCGCTAGCGGGGGGGAGAATGAGCAGTTCTTC.

This clone has a handful of counts. The rearrangement joins TRBV11-2 to TRBJ1-3; tentatively, D is TRBD1 (5 bases). Germline V gene lookup returns CDR1 SGHAT and CDR2 FQNNGV. V lost 3 bases, J lost 1 base, and 16 bases lay in between. This CDR3 contains 17 residues. The CDR3 sequence is CASSLGGYKKSGNTIYF. The CDR3 nucleotides are TGTGCCAGCAGCTTGGGGGGGTATAAGAAGTCTGGAAACACCATATATTTT. Looking up the rest from reference TRBV11-2 and TRBJ1-3 gives the full variable domain: EAGVAQSPRYKIIEKRQSVAFWCNPISGHATLYWYQQILGQGPKLLIQFQNNGVVDDSQLPKDRFSAERLKGVDSTLKIQPAKLEDSAVYLCASSLGGYKKSGNTIYFGEGSWLTVV.

The chain uses TRBV11-2 and TRBJ2-1, with D tentatively TRBD1 (5 bases). Trimming took 0 bases from V and 5 from J, leaving 14 bases between them. Germline V lookup: CDR1 SGHAT, CDR2 FQNNGV. The CDR3 has 16 residues. The CDR3 bases are TGTGCCAGCAGCTTAGATGTCAGGGATGCGAACAATGAGCAGTTCTTC. Protein sequence: CASSLDVRDANNEQFF.

This clone was seen just once. The chain joins TRBV7-8 to TRBJ2-1; 12 nucleotides match TRBD1. Germline values: CDR1 SGHVS, CDR2 FQNEAQ. The CDR3 spans 15 residues. With V trimmed by 5 bases and J by 7 bases, 6 bases remained unmatched. The CDR3 nucleotides read TGTGCCAGCAGCATACGGGACAGGGGGCTAAATGAGCAGTTCTTC. Its protein product is CASSIRDRGLNEQFF.

CDR3 sequence reads: CASSLGGQGTYEQYF. CDR3 DNA sequence: TGTGCCAGCAGTTTAGGGGGACAGGGAACCTACGAGCAGTACTTC. The chain uses TRBV28 and TRBJ2-7, with 9 bases fitting TRBD1. CDR1 is MDHEN, CDR2 SYDVKM, per germline. The junction had 4 bases not matched to a gene; V was cut back by 2 bases and J by 2 bases. The CDR3 is 15 residues long.

The chain carries TRBV29-1 and TRBJ2-3; D is undetermined. The V gene's germline CDR1 is SQVTM and CDR2 ANQGSEA. The CDR3 runs 11 residues. V lost 8 bases and J 2 bases, leaving 8 bases between the germline ends. The CDR3 sequence is CSHRTTDTQYF. The CDR3 DNA reads as TGCAGCCACCGGACCACAGATACGCAGTATTTT.

The chain employs TRBV4-1 and TRBJ2-3, with TRBD2 identical over 13 bases. The germline gives CDR1 MGHRA, CDR2 YSYEKL. The V segment lost 0 bases and the J segment 0 bases; nucleotides outside the gene matches: 6. This CDR3 is 19 amino acids long. The CDR3 spells CASSQDKGLAGASTDTQYF. CDR3 bases: TGCGCCAGCAGCCAAGATAAAGGACTAGCGGGGGCGAGCACAGATACGCAGTATTTT.